Listed here are 22 T cell receptor beta chains from one sample, sequenced in a study of CD8+CD57+ T cells in acquired aplastic anemia (dated by TCRdb to 2016 to 2018). The sequencing machine was an Illumina HiSeq 2000. Genomic DNA served as template for TCR beta VDJ combination and CDR3 sequence profiling. The public reads were reanalyzed by TCRdb: fastp trimming at Q25, MiXCR alignment, in-frame beta chains only. CDR3 protein duplicates are merged, each entry listing the most common genes and DNA. This sample comprises approximately 80,000 distinct CDR3 sequences, about 70% of them detected only once. The ten largest clonotypes hold roughly 80% of the sample. Expansion of CD8+CD57+ cells had been shown by flow cytometry in the patients chosen for sequencing. Sample: sorted CD4+, CD8+, or CD8+CD57+ T cells (not recorded which) from PBMCs. These receptors came from a human donor with aplastic anemia.

The V and J genes are TRBV11-3 and TRBJ1-2, with D maybe TRBD1 (6 bases). Per the germline V gene, CDR1 is SGHNT and CDR2 is YENEEA. Trimming cost V 3 bases and J 8 bases, with 13 bases left between them. CDR3 length: 13 residues. CDR3 protein: CASSLTTGLGYTF. CDR3 nucleotide sequence: TGTGCCAGCAGCTTGACTACAGGGTTAGGCTACACCTTC.

A few counts support this clonotype. The junction departs from the called germline gene at one end, perhaps through a read error. As DNA, the CDR3 is TGTGCCAGCAGTTTAAACGGGGGAACCCAGTACTTC. Translation gives CASSLNGGTQYF. The V call is TRBV7-3, the J call TRBJ2-5; TRBD2 might be the D (6 bases). Germline CDR1 reads SGHTA; CDR2 reads FQGTGA. CDR3 length: 12 amino acids.

This chain links TRBV20-1 with TRBJ1-1; 8 nucleotides match TRBD1. This CDR3 is 14 amino acids long. Germline V gene sequence: CDR1 DFQATT, CDR2 SNEGSKA (reference sequence). Trimming removed 3 bases from V and 0 bases from J; junction bases left unmatched: 3. For the CDR3, the DNA is TGCAGTGCTAGTCGGACAGGGATGAACACTGAAGCTTTCTTT. Its translation: CSASRTGMNTEAFF.

This clonotype was detected once. The germline gene is not matched at one end of the junction; a read error may be the cause. The chain links TRBV10-1 to TRBJ2-1; D may be TRBD1 (6 bases). The V gene's germline CDR1 is WNHNN and CDR2 SYGVQD (reference sequence). There are 15 residues in the CDR3. CDR3 region: CASSERQGLRGEQSF. CDR3 coding DNA: TGCGCCAGCAGTGAGAGACAAGGCCTCAGGGGTGAGCAGTCCTTC.

In its sample, this clonotype was seen a few times. V usage is TRBV15 and J usage is TRBJ2-7; D is ambiguous. Germline-derived CDR1 and CDR2 are LNHNV and YYDKDF (reference sequence). Trimming took 3 bases from V and 5 from J, leaving 17 bases between them. The length of the CDR3 is 15 residues. The CDR3 nucleotides read TGTGCCACCAGCAGGGATACTTCTATTGGGGACGAGCAGTACTTC. Amino acid sequence: CATSRDTSIGDEQYF.

This clonotype was detected a few times. The CDR3 DNA sequence: TGTGCCACAAGGGACCGTGGGGATGAGCAGTTCTTC. Residues: CATRDRGDEQFF. The chain links TRBV24-1 to TRBJ2-1; the D call may be TRBD1 or TRBD2 (5 bases each). Trimming removed 10 bases at V and 8 bases at J, with 14 bases between. The CDR3 runs 12 residues. Germline V gene lookup returns CDR1 KGHDR and CDR2 SFDVKD.

This clonotype was counted a few times. This chain links TRBV5-5 with TRBJ1-6; 7 nucleotides match TRBD1. CDR1 is SGHKS and CDR2 is YYEKEE in the germline V gene (reference sequence). The length of the CDR3 is 13 residues. Trimming at V came to 0 bases and at J to 12 bases, leaving 3 bases not matched to a gene. The CDR3 DNA sequence: TGTGCCAGCAGCTTGGTAGACAGGGAACCCCTCCACTTT. Translated: CASSLVDREPLHF.

The J gene is TRBJ2-7, the V gene TRBV4-1, with D uncertain. V was cut by 4 bases and J by 10 bases, with 17 bases left in between. The CDR3 length is 13 residues. Germline V gene lookup returns CDR1 MGHRA and CDR2 YSYEKL. This CDR3 is CASSPRLESGQYF. CDR3 bases: TGCGCCAGCAGCCCCCGGTTGGAGTCGGGTCAGTACTTC.

The chain carries TRBV10-3 and TRBJ1-1; D unclear. Germline-derived CDR1 and CDR2 are ENHRY and SYGVKD. The CDR3 is 12 amino acids. Trimming stripped 10 bases from V and 5 bases from J, with 14 bases between. CDR3 region: CASRTSGTEAFF. In DNA form, the CDR3 reads TGTGCCAGCAGAACTTCGGGGACTGAAGCTTTCTTT.

The rearrangement links TRBV5-6 to TRBJ2-5; D could derive from TRBD1 or TRBD2 (5 bases each). Germline V gene sequence: CDR1 SGHDT, CDR2 YYEEEE. Trimming took off 4 bases at V and 4 bases at J, with 17 bases between the two ends. This CDR3 comprises 15 residues. The CDR3 DNA reads TGTGCCAGCAGCCGTAATGTCCGGGGCCGAGAGACCCAGTACTTC. As protein: CASSRNVRGRETQYF.

CDR3 protein: CASSSTSGTGDGYTF. CDR3 in DNA: TGTGCCAGTAGTTCAACATCCGGGACAGGGGATGGCTACACCTTC. The chain has TRBV19 and TRBJ1-2; TRBD1 matches 10 bases. This CDR3 is 15 amino acids long. CDR1 and CDR2 from the germline V gene are LNHDA and SQIVND (reference sequence). The trim removed 5 bases at V and 6 bases at J, leaving 9 bases unmatched.

The V gene is TRBV12-3 or TRBV12-4, the J gene TRBJ2-7, with D uncertain. This CDR3 contains 14 residues. The V end lost 5 bases, the J end lost 0 bases, and 11 bases lay between the germline ends. In nucleotides, the CDR3 is TGTGCCAGCAGTCTACGACGTAGCTCCTACGAGCAGTACTTC. Its protein product is CASSLRRSSYEQYF.

This clonotype was counted a few times. This sequence joins TRBV7-6 and TRBJ2-7; D may correspond to TRBD1 or TRBD2 (5 bases each). There are 13 residues in the CDR3. CDR1 is SGHVS and CDR2 is FNYEAQ in the germline V gene. V was cut by 1 base and J by 7 bases, with 11 bases left in between. The CDR3 region is CASSLGGAGEQYF. CDR3 in DNA: TGTGCCAGCAGCTTAGGGGGCGCGGGTGAGCAGTACTTC.

The rearrangement links TRBV10-2 to TRBJ2-7; D ambiguous. The CDR3 consists of 12 residues. The V end lost 6 bases, the J end lost 6 bases, and 12 bases lay between the germline ends. Germline CDR1 is WSHSY and CDR2 is SAAADI. CDR3 residues: CASSPVSAEQYF. The CDR3 DNA reads TGCGCCAGCAGCCCAGTTTCTGCCGAGCAGTACTTC.

V usage is TRBV20-1 and J usage is TRBJ2-7, with D maybe TRBD1 (6 bases). V was trimmed by 5 bases and J by 0 bases, leaving 11 bases between them. The CDR3 covers 13 residues. The germline V gene has CDR1 DFQATT and CDR2 SNEGSKA (reference sequence). CDR3 residues: CSAWAGDSYEQYF. CDR3 coding DNA: TGCAGTGCTTGGGCAGGGGACTCCTACGAGCAGTACTTC.

V and J are TRBV11-1 and TRBJ1-6; the match to TRBD1 covers 9 bases. CDR1 is SGHAT and CDR2 is FQDESV in the germline V gene (reference sequence). The CDR3 consists of 20 residues. Losses at the gene ends were 3 bases for V and 0 bases for J; bases not matched to a gene: 12. Here the CDR3 DNA reads TGTGCCAGCAGCTTTTTACCGGGACAGGGCCTAAGCTCCTATAATTCACCCCTCCACTTT. It translates to CASSFLPGQGLSSYNSPLHF.

The rearrangement uses TRBV20-1 and TRBJ1-1; D gene uncertain. The CDR3 has 10 amino acids. V was pared by 7 bases and J by 6 bases, with 9 bases between. In germline, CDR1 is DFQATT, CDR2 SNEGSKA (reference sequence). CDR3 nucleotide sequence: TGCAGTGGGGGAAACCCTGAAGCTTTCTTT. Amino acid sequence: CSGGNPEAFF.

This chain's CDR3 is CSARDLGDRGLGYTF. CDR3 coding DNA: TGCAGTGCTAGAGATCTAGGGGACAGGGGTTTAGGCTACACCTTC. V usage is TRBV20-1 and J usage is TRBJ1-2; TRBD1 matches 10 bases. The germline V gene has CDR1 DFQATT and CDR2 SNEGSKA (reference sequence). The CDR3 spans 15 residues. With V trimmed by 0 bases and J by 8 bases, 9 bases remained unmatched.

This clonotype was observed a handful of times. The rearrangement links TRBV9 to TRBJ1-1; weak D call: TRBD1 (5 bases). V was shortened by 4 bases and J by 4 bases, with 11 bases between the two germline ends. The CDR3 is 13 amino acids. CDR1 and CDR2 (germline): SGDLS, YYNGEE. CDR3 nucleotides: TGTGCCAGCAGCCTTGGGACGAGCACTGAAGCTTTCTTT. It translates to CASSLGTSTEAFF.

This clonotype was observed many times. The V call is TRBV7-9, the J call TRBJ2-1; 12 nucleotides align to TRBD2. Germline V gene lookup returns CDR1 SEHNR and CDR2 FQNEAQ (reference sequence). The CDR3 contains 15 residues. Germline trimming cut 5 bases from V and 8 bases from J; bases unmatched to any gene: 7. The DNA for the CDR3 is TGTGCCAGCAGCGGCCGGACTAGCGGGAAGGATGAGCAGTTCTTC. It is translated as CASSGRTSGKDEQFF.

The chain has TRBV12-3 or TRBV12-4 and TRBJ2-7; D is perhaps TRBD1 (6 bases). The CDR3 contains 15 residues. The V end lost 1 base, the J end lost 2 bases, and 12 bases lay between the germline ends. CDR3 DNA: TGTGCCAGCAGTTTAGTCCGGACAGATGCCTACGAGCAGTACTTC. It yields the protein CASSLVRTDAYEQYF.

The chain has TRBV2 and TRBJ2-5; no definite D call. CDR1 is SNHLY, CDR2 FYNNEI, per germline. The CDR3 runs to 10 residues. The V and J ends lost 1 base and 9 bases respectively, with 3 bases between them. The CDR3 loop reads CASSEGSQYF. The CDR3, as DNA: TGTGCCAGCAGTGAAGGATCCCAGTACTTC.